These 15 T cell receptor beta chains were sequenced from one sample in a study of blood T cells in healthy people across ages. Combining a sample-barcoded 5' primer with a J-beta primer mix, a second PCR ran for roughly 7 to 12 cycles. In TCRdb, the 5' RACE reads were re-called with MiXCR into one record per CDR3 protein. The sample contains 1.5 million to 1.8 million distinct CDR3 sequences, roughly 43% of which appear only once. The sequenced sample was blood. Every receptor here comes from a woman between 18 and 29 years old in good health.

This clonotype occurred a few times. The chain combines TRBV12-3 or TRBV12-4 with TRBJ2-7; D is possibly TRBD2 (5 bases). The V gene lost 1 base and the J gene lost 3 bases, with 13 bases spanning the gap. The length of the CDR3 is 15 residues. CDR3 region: CASSLGTAARYEQYF. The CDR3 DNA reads TGTGCCAGCAGTTTAGGTACAGCGGCTCGCTACGAGCAGTACTTC.

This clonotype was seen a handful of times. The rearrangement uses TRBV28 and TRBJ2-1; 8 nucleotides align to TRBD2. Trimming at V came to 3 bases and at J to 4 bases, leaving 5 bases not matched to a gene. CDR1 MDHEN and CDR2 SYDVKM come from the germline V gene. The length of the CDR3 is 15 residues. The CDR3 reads CASSLTERGYNEQFF. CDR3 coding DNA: TGTGCCAGCAGTTTGACCGAGCGGGGGTACAATGAGCAGTTCTTC.

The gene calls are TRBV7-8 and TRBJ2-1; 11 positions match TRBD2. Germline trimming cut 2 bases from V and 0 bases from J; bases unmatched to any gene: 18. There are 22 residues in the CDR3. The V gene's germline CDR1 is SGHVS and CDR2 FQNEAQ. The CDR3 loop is CASSLRGGRLAGTSSSYNEQFF. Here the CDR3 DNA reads TGTGCCAGCAGCTTAAGGGGGGGAAGACTAGCGGGGACGTCGAGCTCCTACAATGAGCAGTTCTTC.

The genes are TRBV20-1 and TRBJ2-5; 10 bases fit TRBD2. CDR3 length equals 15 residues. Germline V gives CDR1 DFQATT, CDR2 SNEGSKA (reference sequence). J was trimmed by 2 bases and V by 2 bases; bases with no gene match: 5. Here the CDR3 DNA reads TGCAGTGCTAGATGGGGACTAGCGACACAAGAGACCCAGTACTTC. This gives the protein CSARWGLATQETQYF.

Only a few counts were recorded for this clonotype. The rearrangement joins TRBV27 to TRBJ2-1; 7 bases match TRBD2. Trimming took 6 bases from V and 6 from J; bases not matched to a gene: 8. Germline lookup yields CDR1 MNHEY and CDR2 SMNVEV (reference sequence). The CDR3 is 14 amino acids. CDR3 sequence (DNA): TGTGCCAGCAGCGCTCAACCGGGGGGCAATGAGCAGTTCTTC. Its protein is CASSAQPGGNEQFF.

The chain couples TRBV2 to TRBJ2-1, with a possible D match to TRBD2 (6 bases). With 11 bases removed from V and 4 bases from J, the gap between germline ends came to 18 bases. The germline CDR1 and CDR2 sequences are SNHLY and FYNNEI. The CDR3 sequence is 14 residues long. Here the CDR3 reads CAGQGLTTYNEQFF. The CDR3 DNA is TGTGCCGGGCAGGGACTCACCACGTACAATGAGCAGTTCTTC.

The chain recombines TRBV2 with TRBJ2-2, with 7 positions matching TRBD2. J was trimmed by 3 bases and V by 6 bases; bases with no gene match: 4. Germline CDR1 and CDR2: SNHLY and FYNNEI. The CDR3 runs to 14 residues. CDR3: CASSGTTHTGELFF. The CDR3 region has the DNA TGTGCCAGCAGCGGGACTACCCACACCGGGGAGCTGTTTTTT.

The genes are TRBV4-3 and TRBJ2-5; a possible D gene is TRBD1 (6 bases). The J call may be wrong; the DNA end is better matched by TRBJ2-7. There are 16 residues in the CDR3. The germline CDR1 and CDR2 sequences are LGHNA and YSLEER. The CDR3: CASSQGLARTAYEQYF. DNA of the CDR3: TGCGCCAGCAGCCAAGGCTTGGCTCGGACAGCTTACGAGCAGTACTTC.

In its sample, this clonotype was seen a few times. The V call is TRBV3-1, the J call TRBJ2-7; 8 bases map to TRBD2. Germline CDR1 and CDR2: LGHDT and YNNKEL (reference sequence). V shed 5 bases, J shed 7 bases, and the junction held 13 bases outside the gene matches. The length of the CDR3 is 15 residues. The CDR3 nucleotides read TGTGCCAGCAGCTCCCAGCGGGGGTCTTACAATGAGCAGTACTTC. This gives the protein CASSSQRGSYNEQYF.

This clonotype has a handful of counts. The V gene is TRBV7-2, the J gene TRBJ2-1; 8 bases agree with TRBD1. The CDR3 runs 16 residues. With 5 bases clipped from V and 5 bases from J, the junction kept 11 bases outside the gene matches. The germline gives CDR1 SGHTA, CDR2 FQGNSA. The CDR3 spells CASSPPPDRVNNEQFF. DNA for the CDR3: TGTGCCAGCAGCCCACCCCCGGACAGGGTCAACAATGAGCAGTTCTTC.

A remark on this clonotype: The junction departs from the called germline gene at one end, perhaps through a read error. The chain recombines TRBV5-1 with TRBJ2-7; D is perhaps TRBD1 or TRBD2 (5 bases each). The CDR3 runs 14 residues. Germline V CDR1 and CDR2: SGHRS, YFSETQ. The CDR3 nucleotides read TGCGACAGCAGTCGCGAGGGGCAGACCTACGAGCAGTACTTC. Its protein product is CDSSREGQTYEQYF.

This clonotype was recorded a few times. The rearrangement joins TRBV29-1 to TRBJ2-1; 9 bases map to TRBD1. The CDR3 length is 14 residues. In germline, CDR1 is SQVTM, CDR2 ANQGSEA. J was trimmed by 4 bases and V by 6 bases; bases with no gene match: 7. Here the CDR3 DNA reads TGCAGCGTCCACGGACAGGGGCTGTACAATGAGCAGTTCTTC. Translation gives CSVHGQGLYNEQFF.

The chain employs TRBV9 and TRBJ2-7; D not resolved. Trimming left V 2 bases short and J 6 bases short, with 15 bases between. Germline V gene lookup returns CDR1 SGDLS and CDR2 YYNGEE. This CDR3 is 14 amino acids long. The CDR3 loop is CASSVEWQALEQYF. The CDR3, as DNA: TGTGCCAGCAGCGTTGAGTGGCAGGCACTCGAGCAGTACTTC.

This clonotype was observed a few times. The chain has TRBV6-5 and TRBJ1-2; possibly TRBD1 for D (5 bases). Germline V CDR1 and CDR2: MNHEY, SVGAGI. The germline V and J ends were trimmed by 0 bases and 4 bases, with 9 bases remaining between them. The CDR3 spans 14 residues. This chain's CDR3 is CASSYSKGPYGYTF. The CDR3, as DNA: TGTGCCAGCAGTTACTCGAAGGGGCCCTATGGCTACACCTTC.

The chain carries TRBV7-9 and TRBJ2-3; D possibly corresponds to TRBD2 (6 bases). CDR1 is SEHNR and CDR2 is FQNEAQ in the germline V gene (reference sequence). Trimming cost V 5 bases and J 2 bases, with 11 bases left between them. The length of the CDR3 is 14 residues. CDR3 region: CASSTRLDTDTQYF. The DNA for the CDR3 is TGTGCCAGCAGCACCCGACTAGACACAGATACGCAGTATTTT.